These T cell receptor beta chains were read from a single sample in a study of CD8 T cells in Susac syndrome. From the immunoSEQ multiplex PCR reads, TCRdb called clonotypes with MiXCR, one entry per CDR3 protein. The sample lists some 260,000 distinct CDR3 sequences; 80% to 90% were seen once. Material for sequencing was CD8+ T cells from PBMCs. All receptors come from a human donor with multiple sclerosis. The CDR3 runs from the conserved cysteine through the conserved F or W. Fields, in order: J gene, V gene, D gene, clone size, CDR3 DNA, CDR3 protein. D genes are given only for firm matches. Expanded clones are given a class, and other clones once, few, many or no size at all.

TRBJ2-1 | TRBV5-1 | TRBD2 | few | TGCGCCAGCAGCTTGGATCGGGGGAGGGATGAGCAGTTCTTC | CASSLDRGRDEQFF
TRBJ2-3 | TRBV25-1 | TRBD2 | NA | TGTGCCAGCAGTGGAAACAGGGCTTCGACTAGCGACACAGATACGCAGTATTTT | CASSGNRASTSDTDTQYF
TRBJ1-1 | TRBV20-1 | NA | NA | TGCAGTGCTAGAGTGTGGACAGAACCGAACACTGAAGCTTTCTTT | CSARVWTEPNTEAFF
TRBJ2-7 | TRBV29-1 | TRBD2 | NA | TGCAGCGTTGAACCTAGCGGGAGGGCCGGTTACGAGCAGTACTTC | CSVEPSGRAGYEQYF
TRBJ2-5 | TRBV4-2 | NA | NA | TGTGCCAGCAGCCAGGAAACACTCGCCTGGGAGACCCAGTACTTC | CASSQETLAWETQYF
TRBJ2-1 | TRBV4-2 | TRBD2 | NA | TGTGCCAGCAGCCCCGTATCCGGGACTAGCGGCGATGAGCAGTTCTTC | CASSPVSGTSGDEQFF
TRBJ1-1 | TRBV19 | TRBD1 | NA | TGTGCCAGCCTAAGGGATTGGGACAGGCACACTGAAGCTTTCTTT | CASLRDWDRHTEAFF
TRBJ2-5 | TRBV5-4 | TRBD2 | NA | TGTGCCAGCAGGTCCGGGACTAGCGAACCATTTTTTTGGGAGACCCAGTACTTC | CASRSGTSEPFFWETQYF
TRBJ1-1 | TRBV2 | NA | NA | TGTGCCAGCACAGGCCTAGGGGGGGCGAGGGTTAACACTGAAGCTTTCTTT | CASTGLGGARVNTEAFF
TRBJ1-2 | TRBV11-2 | NA | NA | TGTGCCAGCAGCTTCGTTCTGGGGGTTAGCAGGGACGAGCGCCTAGGCTATGGCTACACCTTC | CASSFVLGVSRDERLGYGYTF
TRBJ2-1 | TRBV9 | TRBD2 | NA | TGTGCCAGCAGCGGCCATCTAGCGGGAGGGCCGCAATATGAGCAGTTCTTC | CASSGHLAGGPQYEQFF
TRBJ2-1 | TRBV28 | NA | few | TGTGCCAGCAGTTTAGGAAACAATGAGCAGTTCTTC | CASSLGNNEQFF
TRBJ2-1 | TRBV20-1 | TRBD2 | NA | TGCAGTGCCGTAGCGATCACCGTACTAGCGGAGCCCTACAATAAGCGGTTCTTC | CSAVAITVLAEPYNKRFF
TRBJ1-3 | TRBV9 | NA | NA | TGTGCCAGCAGCGTAGAGGCGAAAACTGGAAACACCATATATTTT | CASSVEAKTGNTIYF
TRBJ2-1 | TRBV6-5 | NA | NA | TGTGCCAGCAGTTTAAAGCGGTCCCGTTACAATGAGCAGTTCTTC | CASSLKRSRYNEQFF
TRBJ2-4 | TRBV2 | NA | NA | TGTGCCAGCAGATCCCGGGGTGAGGGCAAAAACATTCAGTACTTC | CASRSRGEGKNIQYF
TRBJ2-3 | TRBV9 | TRBD1 | NA | TGTGCCAGCAGCTCGGACAGGGCCGACGGAGCAGATACGCAGTATTTT | CASSSDRADGADTQYF
TRBJ2-6 | TRBV9 | TRBD2 | NA | TGTGCCAGCAGCTTCCGACTAGCGGGAGCTGAGTCGTCTGGGGCCAACGTCCTGACTTTC | CASSFRLAGAESSGANVLTF
TRBJ2-7 | TRBV20-1 | TRBD2 | NA | TGCAGTGCTTTGAGGGAGGGGCCCATGGACGAGCAGTACTTC | CSALREGPMDEQYF
TRBJ1-6 | TRBV6-5 | NA | NA | TGTGCCAGCAGTTACGGGTCCACCGGGGATTCACCCCTCCACTTT | CASSYGSTGDSPLHF
TRBJ1-2 | TRBV27 | NA | NA | TGTGCCAGCAGTTTAACAAGTAACTATGGCTACACCTTC | CASSLTSNYGYTF
TRBJ1-4 | TRBV28 | NA | once | TGTGCCAGCAGTTTTAGTTCAACTAATGAAAAACTGTTTTTT | CASSFSSTNEKLFF
TRBJ1-2 | TRBV27 | NA | NA | TGTGCCAGCAGTTTAATCTCAGGTGGCTCTAAGGGCTACACCTTC | CASSLISGGSKGYTF
TRBJ1-1 | TRBV5-4 | TRBD1 | few | TGTGCCAGCAGCGCCGGGACAGGGATGCCTGAAGCTTTCTTT | CASSAGTGMPEAFF
TRBJ2-1 | TRBV19 | TRBD1 | NA | TGTGCCAGTAGTGCCGACAGGGGGGCTAGGAATGAGCAGTTCTTC | CASSADRGARNEQFF
TRBJ2-7 | TRBV6-5 | NA | NA | TGTGCCAGCAGTTACGGGACGGGGGACCTCTACGAGCAGTACTTC | CASSYGTGDLYEQYF
TRBJ2-7 | TRBV2 | NA | NA | TGTGCCAGCAGCGAAAGGGCCTTTTACGAGCAGTACTTC | CASSERAFYEQYF
TRBJ2-7 | TRBV25-1 | NA | NA | TGTGCCAGCAGTTACATCGGGGATAACGAGCAGTACTTC | CASSYIGDNEQYF
TRBJ2-2 | TRBV5-1 | NA | NA | TGCGCCAGCAGCCCGCGGGTAAACGCGAACACCGGGGAGCTGTTTTTT | CASSPRVNANTGELFF
TRBJ2-7 | TRBV27 | TRBD1 | NA | TGTGCCAGCAGTTTAGTCGGGACAGGGTCGTCCGAGCAGTACTTC | CASSLVGTGSSEQYF
TRBJ2-3 | TRBV20-1 | NA | NA | TGCAGTGCTAGAATGTCAGGGAGCACAGATACGCAGTATTTT | CSARMSGSTDTQYF
TRBJ2-3 | TRBV2 | NA | NA | TGTGCCAGCAGGGAACCGAATAGCGGTAGCACAGATACGCAGTATTTT | CASREPNSGSTDTQYF
TRBJ1-6 | TRBV6-5 | TRBD1 | NA | TGTGCCAGCAGTTACTGGGACAGAAAGGATTCACCCCTCCACTTT | CASSYWDRKDSPLHF
TRBJ2-7 | TRBV27 | NA | NA | TGTGCCAGCAGTTTAGGCGGTCTCTACGAGCAGTACTTC | CASSLGGLYEQYF
TRBJ1-2 | TRBV20-1 | TRBD1 | NA | TGCAGTGCTCTAAACAGGGGAATAAACTATGGCTACACCTTC | CSALNRGINYGYTF
TRBJ1-3 | TRBV9 | NA | NA | TGTGCCAGCAGCCCTAGAGGCGGGGCCTCTGGAAACACCATATATTTT | CASSPRGGASGNTIYF
TRBJ2-7 | TRBV28 | TRBD1 | NA | TGTGCCAGCAGTTTGGGGAGGGGGACAGGGGGATACGAGCAGTACTTC | CASSLGRGTGGYEQYF
TRBJ2-1 | TRBV4-2 | NA | NA | TGTGCCAGCAGCCAAGACGAAAACACGAATGAGCAGTTCTTC | CASSQDENTNEQFF
TRBJ2-3 | TRBV5-1 | NA | NA | TGCGCCAGCAGCTTGGACCAGCCCACAGATACGCAGTATTTT | CASSLDQPTDTQYF
TRBJ2-3 | TRBV7-9 | NA | NA | TGTGCCAGCAGCGAGAGTGCTACTAGCAGGGATACGCAGTATTTT | CASSESATSRDTQYF
TRBJ2-1 | TRBV7-3 | NA | NA | TGTGCCAGCAGCTACCTCGCGGGCTCCTACAATGAGCAGTTCTTC | CASSYLAGSYNEQFF
TRBJ1-3 | TRBV29-1 | NA | NA | TGCAGCGTTGGACCCGTTGGTGGAAACACCATATATTTT | CSVGPVGGNTIYF
TRBJ2-7 | TRBV27 | TRBD2 | NA | TGTGCCAGCACGGTTGCGGGAGGGTCCCACGAGCAGTACTTC | CASTVAGGSHEQYF
TRBJ2-2 | TRBV6-6 | NA | NA | TGTGCCAGCGGAAGGCACCCGAACACCGGGGAGCTGTTTTTT | CASGRHPNTGELFF
TRBJ2-7 | TRBV27 | NA | NA | TGTGCCAGCAGTTGGGGAAGGCCAACTTACGAGCAGTACTTC | CASSWGRPTYEQYF
TRBJ2-2 | TRBV7-9 | NA | NA | TGTGCCAGCAGCTTAGGTGATCCGAACACCGGGGAGCTGTTTTTT | CASSLGDPNTGELFF
TRBJ2-3 | TRBV27 | NA | NA | TGTGCCAGCAGTTTAACTTTTCCCGGCCGCACAGATACGCAGTATTTT | CASSLTFPGRTDTQYF
TRBJ2-3 | TRBV7-9 | NA | NA | TGTGCCAGCAGCTTTCGTGGGAGAGGGACAGATACGCAGTATTTT | CASSFRGRGTDTQYF
TRBJ2-1 | TRBV20-1 | NA | NA | TGCAGTGCTAGCGAGCTAACGTACAATGAGCAGTTCTTC | CSASELTYNEQFF
TRBJ1-2 | TRBV20-1 | NA | NA | TGCAGTGCTAGCCCTCCAGGTCCCTATGGCTACACCTTC | CSASPPGPYGYTF
TRBJ2-7 | TRBV7-9 | NA | NA | TGTGCCAGCAGCTTGGTAGATACAGGGCCCTACGAGCAGTACTTC | CASSLVDTGPYEQYF
TRBJ1-5 | TRBV12-3/TRBV12-4 | NA | few | TGTGCCAGCAGTTTAGATCAGCCCCAGCATTTT | CASSLDQPQHF
TRBJ2-3 | TRBV30 | TRBD2 | NA | TGTGCCTGGACCCCGACCGGACTAGCGAGCACAGATACGCAGTATTTT | CAWTPTGLASTDTQYF
TRBJ1-2 | TRBV20-1 | TRBD1 | NA | TGCAGTGCTAGACGGACAGGGGATATGAATATCGGAAGCTATGGCTACACCTTC | CSARRTGDMNIGSYGYTF
TRBJ2-1 | TRBV24-1 | TRBD2 | NA | TGTGCCACCAGTACGGCAGGGAGGGACGATGAGCAGTTCTTC | CATSTAGRDDEQFF